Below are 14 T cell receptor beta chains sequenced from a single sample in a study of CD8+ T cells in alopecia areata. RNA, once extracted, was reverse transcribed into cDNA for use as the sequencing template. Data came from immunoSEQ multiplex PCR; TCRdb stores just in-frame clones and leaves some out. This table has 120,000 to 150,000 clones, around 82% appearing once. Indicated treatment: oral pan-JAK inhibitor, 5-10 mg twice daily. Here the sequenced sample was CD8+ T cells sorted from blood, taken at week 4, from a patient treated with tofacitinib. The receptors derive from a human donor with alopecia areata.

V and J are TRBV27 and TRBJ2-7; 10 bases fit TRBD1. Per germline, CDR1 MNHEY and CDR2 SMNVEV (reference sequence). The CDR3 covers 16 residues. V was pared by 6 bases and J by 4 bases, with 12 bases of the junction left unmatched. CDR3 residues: CASRGLTGGRLYEQYF. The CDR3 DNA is TGTGCCAGCAGAGGCCTGACAGGGGGCCGTTTATACGAGCAGTACTTC.

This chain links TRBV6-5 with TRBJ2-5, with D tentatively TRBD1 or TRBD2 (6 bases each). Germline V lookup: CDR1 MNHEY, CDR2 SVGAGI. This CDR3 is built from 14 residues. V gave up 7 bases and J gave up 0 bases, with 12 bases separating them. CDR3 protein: CASKGGGHQETQYF. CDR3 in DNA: TGTGCCAGCAAGGGTGGGGGGCACCAAGAGACCCAGTACTTC.

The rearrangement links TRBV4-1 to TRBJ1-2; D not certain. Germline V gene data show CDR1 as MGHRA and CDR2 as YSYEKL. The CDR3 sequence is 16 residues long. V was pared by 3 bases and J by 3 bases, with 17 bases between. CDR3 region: CASSHVGDGLDYGYTF. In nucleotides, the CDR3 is TGCGCCAGCAGCCATGTAGGAGACGGACTTGACTATGGCTACACCTTC.

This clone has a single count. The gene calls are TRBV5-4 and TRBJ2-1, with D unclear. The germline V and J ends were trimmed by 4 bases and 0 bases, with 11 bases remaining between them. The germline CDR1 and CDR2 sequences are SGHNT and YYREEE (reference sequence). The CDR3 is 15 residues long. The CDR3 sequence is CASSPYMSSYNEQFF. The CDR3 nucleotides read TGTGCCAGCAGCCCCTACATGAGCTCCTACAATGAGCAGTTCTTC.

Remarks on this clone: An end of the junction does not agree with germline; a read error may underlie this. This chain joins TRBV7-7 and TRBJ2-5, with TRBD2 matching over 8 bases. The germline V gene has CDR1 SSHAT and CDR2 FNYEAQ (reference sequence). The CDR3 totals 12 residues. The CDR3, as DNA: TGTGCTAGCAGCCCCGGGGGGGGCCAGACGTACTTC. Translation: CASSPGGGQTYF. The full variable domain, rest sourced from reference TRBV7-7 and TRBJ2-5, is GAGVSQSPRYKVTKRGQDVTLRCDPISSHATLYWYQQALGQGPEFLTYFNYEAQPDKSGLPSDRFSAERPEGSISTLTIQRTEQRDSAMYRCASSPGGGQTYFGPGTRLLVL.

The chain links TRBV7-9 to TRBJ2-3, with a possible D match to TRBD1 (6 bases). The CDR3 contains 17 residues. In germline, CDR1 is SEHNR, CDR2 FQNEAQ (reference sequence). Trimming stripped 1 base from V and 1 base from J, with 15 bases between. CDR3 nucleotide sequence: TGTGCCAGCAGCTTAGATCTGACCAGGGGCGGCACAGATACGCAGTATTTT. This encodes CASSLDLTRGGTDTQYF. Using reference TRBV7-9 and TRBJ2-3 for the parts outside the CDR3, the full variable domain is DTGVSQNPRHKITKRGQNVTFRCDPISEHNRLYWYRQTLGQGPEFLTYFQNEAQLEKSRLLSDRFSAERPKGSFSTLEIQRTEQGDSAMYLCASSLDLTRGGTDTQYFGPGTRLTVL.

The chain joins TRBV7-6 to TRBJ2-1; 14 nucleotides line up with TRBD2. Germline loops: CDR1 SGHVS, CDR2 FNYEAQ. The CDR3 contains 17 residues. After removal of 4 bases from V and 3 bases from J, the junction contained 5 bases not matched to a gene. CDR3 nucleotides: TGTGCCAGCAGCTCGTCTGGACTAGCGGGGGGCTACAATGAGCAGTTCTTC. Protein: CASSSSGLAGGYNEQFF.

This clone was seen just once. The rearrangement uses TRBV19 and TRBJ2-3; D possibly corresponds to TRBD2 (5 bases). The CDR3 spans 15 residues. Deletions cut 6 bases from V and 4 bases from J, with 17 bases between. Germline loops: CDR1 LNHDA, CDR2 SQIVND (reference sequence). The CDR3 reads CASRVMGFGADTQYF. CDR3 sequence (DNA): TGTGCCAGTAGGGTTATGGGGTTCGGGGCAGATACGCAGTATTTT.

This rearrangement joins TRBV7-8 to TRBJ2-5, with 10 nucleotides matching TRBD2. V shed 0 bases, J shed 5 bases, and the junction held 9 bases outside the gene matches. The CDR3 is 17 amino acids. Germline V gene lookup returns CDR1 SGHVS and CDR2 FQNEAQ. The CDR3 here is CASSLALLAGSGETQYF. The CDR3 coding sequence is TGTGCCAGCAGCTTAGCGCTACTAGCGGGGTCGGGGGAGACCCAGTACTTC.

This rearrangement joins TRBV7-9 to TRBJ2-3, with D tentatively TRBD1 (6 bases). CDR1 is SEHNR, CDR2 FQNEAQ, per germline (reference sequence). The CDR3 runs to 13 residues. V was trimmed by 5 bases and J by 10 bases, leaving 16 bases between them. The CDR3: CASSEYRVKAQYF. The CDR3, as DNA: TGTGCCAGCAGCGAATACAGGGTGAAGGCGCAGTATTTT.

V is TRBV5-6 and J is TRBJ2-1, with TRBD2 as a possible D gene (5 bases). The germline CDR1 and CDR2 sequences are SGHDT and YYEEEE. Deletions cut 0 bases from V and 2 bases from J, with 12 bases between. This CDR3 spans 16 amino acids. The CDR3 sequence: CASSLEGVGAYNEQFF. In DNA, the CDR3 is TGTGCCAGCAGCTTGGAAGGAGTCGGGGCCTACAATGAGCAGTTCTTC.

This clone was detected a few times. The CDR3 bases are TGCGCCAGCAGCCCAAACGTCGGCGGGGGGTACAATGAGCAGTTCTTC. This translates into CASSPNVGGGYNEQFF. The rearrangement links TRBV4-1 to TRBJ2-1; TRBD2 aligns across 8 bases. Germline loops: CDR1 MGHRA, CDR2 YSYEKL. This CDR3 contains 16 residues. J was trimmed by 4 bases and V by 4 bases; bases with no gene match: 9.

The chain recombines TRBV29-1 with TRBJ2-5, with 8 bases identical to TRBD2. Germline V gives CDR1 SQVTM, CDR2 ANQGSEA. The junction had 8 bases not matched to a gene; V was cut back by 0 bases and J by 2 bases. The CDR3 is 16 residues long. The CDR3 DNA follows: TGCAGCGTTGAAGATAGAAGGCGGGGGGAACAAGAGACCCAGTACTTC. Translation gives CSVEDRRRGEQETQYF.

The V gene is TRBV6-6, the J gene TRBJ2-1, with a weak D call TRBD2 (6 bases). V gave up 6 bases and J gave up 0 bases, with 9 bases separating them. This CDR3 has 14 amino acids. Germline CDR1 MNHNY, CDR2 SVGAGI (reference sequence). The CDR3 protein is CASRAGSSYNEQFF. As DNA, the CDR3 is TGTGCCAGCAGGGCGGGGAGCTCCTACAATGAGCAGTTCTTC.